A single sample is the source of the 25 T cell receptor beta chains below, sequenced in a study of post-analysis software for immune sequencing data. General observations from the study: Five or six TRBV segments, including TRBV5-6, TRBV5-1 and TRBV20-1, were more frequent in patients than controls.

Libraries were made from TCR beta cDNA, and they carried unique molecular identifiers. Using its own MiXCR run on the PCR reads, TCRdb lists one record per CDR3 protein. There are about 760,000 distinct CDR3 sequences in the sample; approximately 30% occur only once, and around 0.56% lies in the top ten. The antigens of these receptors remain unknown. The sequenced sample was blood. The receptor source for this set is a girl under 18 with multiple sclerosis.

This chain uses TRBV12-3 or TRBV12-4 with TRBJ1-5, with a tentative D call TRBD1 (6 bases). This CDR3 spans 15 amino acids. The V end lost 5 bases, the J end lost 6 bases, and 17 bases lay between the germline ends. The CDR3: CASSPQLGAAQPQHF. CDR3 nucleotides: TGTGCCAGCAGTCCACAATTGGGGGCAGCTCAGCCCCAGCATTTT.

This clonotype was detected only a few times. CDR3 nucleotides: TGTGCCAGCAGTTCCTCCTCGGGGCAGGGGCCGCAAGAGACCCAGTACTTC. The encoded protein is CASSSSSGQGPQETQYF. This chain links TRBV7-9 with TRBJ2-5; a weak D match, TRBD1 (6 bases). Trimming left V 6 bases short and J 2 bases short, with 22 bases between. Germline assignment: CDR1 SEHNR and CDR2 FQNEAQ (reference sequence). The CDR3 extends over 17 amino acids. Complete variable domain (other parts from reference TRBV7-9 and TRBJ2-5): DTGVSQNPRHKITKRGQNVTFRCDPISEHNRLYWYRQTLGQGPEFLTYFQNEAQLEKSRLLSDRFSAERPKGSFSTLEIQRTEQGDSAMYLCASSSSSGQGPQETQYFGPGTRLLVL.

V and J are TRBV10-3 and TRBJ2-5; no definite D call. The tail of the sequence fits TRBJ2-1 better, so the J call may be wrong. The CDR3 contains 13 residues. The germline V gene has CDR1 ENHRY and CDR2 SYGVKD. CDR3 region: CAISDSAQETQFF. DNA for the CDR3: TGTGCCATCAGTGACTCAGCGCAAGAGACCCAGTTCTTC.

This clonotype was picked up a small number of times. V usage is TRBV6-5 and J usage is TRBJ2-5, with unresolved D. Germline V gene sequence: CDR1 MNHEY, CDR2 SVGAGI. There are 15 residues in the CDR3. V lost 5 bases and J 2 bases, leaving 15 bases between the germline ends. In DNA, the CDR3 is TGTGCCAGCAGTCCCTGGACCGAATTGCAAGAGACCCAGTACTTC. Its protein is CASSPWTELQETQYF.

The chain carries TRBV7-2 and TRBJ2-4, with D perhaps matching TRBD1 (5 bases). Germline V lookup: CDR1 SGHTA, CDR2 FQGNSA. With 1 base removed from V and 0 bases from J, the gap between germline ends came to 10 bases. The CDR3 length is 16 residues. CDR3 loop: CASSLDRGLAKNIQYF. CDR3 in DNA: TGTGCCAGCAGCTTAGATAGGGGTCTAGCCAAAAACATTCAGTACTTC.

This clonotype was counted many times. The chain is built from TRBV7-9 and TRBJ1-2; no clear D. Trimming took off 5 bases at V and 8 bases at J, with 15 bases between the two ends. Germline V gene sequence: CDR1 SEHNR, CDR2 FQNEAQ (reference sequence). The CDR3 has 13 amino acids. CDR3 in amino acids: CASSLTTEAGYTF. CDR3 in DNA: TGTGCCAGCAGCCTGACAACTGAGGCAGGCTACACCTTC. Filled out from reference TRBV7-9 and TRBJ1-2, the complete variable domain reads DTGVSQNPRHKITKRGQNVTFRCDPISEHNRLYWYRQTLGQGPEFLTYFQNEAQLEKSRLLSDRFSAERPKGSFSTLEIQRTEQGDSAMYLCASSLTTEAGYTFGSGTRLTVV.

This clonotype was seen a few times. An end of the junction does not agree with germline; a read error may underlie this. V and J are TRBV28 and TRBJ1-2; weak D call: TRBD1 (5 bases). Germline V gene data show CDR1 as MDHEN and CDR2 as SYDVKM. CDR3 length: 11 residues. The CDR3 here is CASRQNYGYTF. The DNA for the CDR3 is TGCGCCAGCAGACAGAACTATGGCTACACCTTC.

The CDR3 DNA sequence: TGCAGTGCTTCTAAGGGACTAGCGGGAGTAAGCACCGGGGAGCTGTTTTTT. Its protein product is CSASKGLAGVSTGELFF. The chain recombines TRBV20-1 with TRBJ2-2; 14 bases align to TRBD2. Per germline, CDR1 DFQATT and CDR2 SNEGSKA (reference sequence). The CDR3 is 17 amino acids. V lost 5 bases and J lost 4; bases outside the gene matches: 9.

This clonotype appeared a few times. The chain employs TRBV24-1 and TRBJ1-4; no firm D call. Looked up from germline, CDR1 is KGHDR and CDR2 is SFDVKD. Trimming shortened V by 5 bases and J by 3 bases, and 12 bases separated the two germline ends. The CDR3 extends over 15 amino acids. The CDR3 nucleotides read TGTGCCACCAGTGGGGTCCCTGAAGCTAATGAAAAACTGTTTTTT. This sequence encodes CATSGVPEANEKLFF.

Here the CDR3 DNA reads TGTGCCAGCAGCTTAGGACTAGCGGTGAACTACGGAGATACGCAGTATTTT. Translation: CASSLGLAVNYGDTQYF. The chain couples TRBV7-9 to TRBJ2-3; 9 positions match TRBD2. V lost 1 base, J lost 5 bases, and 10 bases stayed unmatched. Germline V gene sequence: CDR1 SEHNR, CDR2 FQNEAQ (reference sequence). The CDR3 is 17 residues long.

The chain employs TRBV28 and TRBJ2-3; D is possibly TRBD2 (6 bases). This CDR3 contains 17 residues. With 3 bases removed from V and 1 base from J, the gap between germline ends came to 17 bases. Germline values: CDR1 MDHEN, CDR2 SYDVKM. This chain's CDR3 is CASSFFSAGGGTDTQYF. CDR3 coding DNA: TGTGCCAGCAGTTTTTTTAGTGCTGGCGGGGGCACAGATACGCAGTATTTT.

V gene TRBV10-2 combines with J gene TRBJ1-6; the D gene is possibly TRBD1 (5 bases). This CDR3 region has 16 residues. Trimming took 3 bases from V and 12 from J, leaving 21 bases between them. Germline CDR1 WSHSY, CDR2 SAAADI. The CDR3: CASSDPMGNGARPLHF. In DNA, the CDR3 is TGCGCCAGCAGTGACCCCATGGGGAACGGGGCGAGACCCCTCCACTTT.

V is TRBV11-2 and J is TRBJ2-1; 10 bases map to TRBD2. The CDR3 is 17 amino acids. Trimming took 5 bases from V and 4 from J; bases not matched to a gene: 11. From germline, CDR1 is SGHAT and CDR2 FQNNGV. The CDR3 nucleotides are TGTGCCAGCAGCCCGGCGGCCCTAGCGGGAGCTTACAATGAGCAGTTCTTC. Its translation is CASSPAALAGAYNEQFF. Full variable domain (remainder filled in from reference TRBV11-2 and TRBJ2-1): EAGVAQSPRYKIIEKRQSVAFWCNPISGHATLYWYQQILGQGPKLLIQFQNNGVVDDSQLPKDRFSAERLKGVDSTLKIQPAKLEDSAVYLCASSPAALAGAYNEQFFGPGTRLTVL.

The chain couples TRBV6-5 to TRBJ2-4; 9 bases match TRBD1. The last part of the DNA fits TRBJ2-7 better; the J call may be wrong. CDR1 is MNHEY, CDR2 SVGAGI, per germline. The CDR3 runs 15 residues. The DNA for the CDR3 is TGTGCCAGCAGGTACGGACAGGGGAGGCCCTACGAGCAGTACTTC. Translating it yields CASRYGQGRPYEQYF.

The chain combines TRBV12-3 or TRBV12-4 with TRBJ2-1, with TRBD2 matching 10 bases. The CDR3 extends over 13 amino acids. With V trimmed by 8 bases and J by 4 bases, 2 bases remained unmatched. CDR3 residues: CASEREGYNEQFF. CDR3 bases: TGTGCCAGCGAGCGGGAGGGATACAATGAGCAGTTCTTC.

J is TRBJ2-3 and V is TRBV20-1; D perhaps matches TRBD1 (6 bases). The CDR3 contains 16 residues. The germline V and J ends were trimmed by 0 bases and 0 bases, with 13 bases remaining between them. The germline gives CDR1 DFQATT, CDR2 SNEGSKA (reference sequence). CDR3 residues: CSARDLRGSSTDTQYF. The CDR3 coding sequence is TGCAGTGCTAGAGATTTGAGGGGGAGTAGCACAGATACGCAGTATTTT.

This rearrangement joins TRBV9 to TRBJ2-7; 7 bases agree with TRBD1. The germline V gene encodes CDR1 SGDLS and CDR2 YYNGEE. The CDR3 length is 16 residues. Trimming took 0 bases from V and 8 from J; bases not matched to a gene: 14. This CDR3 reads CASSVAPTGSLYKQYF. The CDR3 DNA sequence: TGTGCCAGCAGCGTAGCCCCGACAGGGTCGTTGTACAAGCAGTACTTC.

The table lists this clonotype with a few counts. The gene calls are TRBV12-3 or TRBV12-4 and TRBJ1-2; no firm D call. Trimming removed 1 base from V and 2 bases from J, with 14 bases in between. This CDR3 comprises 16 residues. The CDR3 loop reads CASSLDLATWNYGYTF. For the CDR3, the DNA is TGTGCCAGCAGTTTAGATTTGGCAACCTGGAACTATGGCTACACCTTC.

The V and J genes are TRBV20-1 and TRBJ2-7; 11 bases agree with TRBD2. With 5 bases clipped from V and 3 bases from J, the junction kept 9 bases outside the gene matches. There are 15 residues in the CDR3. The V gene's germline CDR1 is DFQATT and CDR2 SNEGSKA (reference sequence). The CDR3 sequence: CSAPSGRRSVYEQYF. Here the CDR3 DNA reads TGCAGTGCTCCTAGCGGGAGGAGATCCGTCTACGAGCAGTACTTC.

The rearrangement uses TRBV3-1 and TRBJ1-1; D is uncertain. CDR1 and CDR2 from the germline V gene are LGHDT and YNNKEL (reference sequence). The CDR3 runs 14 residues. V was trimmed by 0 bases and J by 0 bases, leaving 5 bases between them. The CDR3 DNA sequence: TGTGCCAGCAGCCAAGATATTGTGAACACTGAAGCTTTCTTT. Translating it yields CASSQDIVNTEAFF.

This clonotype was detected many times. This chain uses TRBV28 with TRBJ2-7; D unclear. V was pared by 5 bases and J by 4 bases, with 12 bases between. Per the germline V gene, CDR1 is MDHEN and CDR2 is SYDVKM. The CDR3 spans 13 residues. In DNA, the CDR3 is TGTGCCAGCAGTCCATCACTACCTTACGAGCAGTACTTC. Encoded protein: CASSPSLPYEQYF.

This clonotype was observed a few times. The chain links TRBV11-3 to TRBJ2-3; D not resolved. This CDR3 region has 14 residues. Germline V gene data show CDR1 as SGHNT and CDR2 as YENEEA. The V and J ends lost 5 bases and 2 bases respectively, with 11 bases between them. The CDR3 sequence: CASSLTSHTDTQYF. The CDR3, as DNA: TGTGCCAGCAGCCTAACGTCCCACACAGATACGCAGTATTTT.

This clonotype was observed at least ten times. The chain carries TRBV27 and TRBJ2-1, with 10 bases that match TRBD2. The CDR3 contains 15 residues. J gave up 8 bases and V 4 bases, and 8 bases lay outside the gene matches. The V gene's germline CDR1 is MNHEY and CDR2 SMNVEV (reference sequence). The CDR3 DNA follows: TGTGCCAGCAGTTCCCTCGCTAGCGGGAGTCATGAGCAGTTCTTC. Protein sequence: CASSSLASGSHEQFF.

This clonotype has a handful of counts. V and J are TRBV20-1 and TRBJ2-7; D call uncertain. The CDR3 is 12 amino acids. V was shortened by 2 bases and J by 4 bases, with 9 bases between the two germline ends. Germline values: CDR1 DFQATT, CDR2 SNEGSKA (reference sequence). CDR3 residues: CSARWASYEQYF. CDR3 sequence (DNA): TGCAGTGCTAGATGGGCCAGTTACGAGCAGTACTTC.

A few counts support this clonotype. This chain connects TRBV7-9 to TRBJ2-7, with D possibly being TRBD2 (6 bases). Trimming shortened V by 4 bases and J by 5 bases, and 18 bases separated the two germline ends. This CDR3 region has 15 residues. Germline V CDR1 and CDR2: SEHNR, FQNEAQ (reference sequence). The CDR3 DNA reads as TGTGCCAGCAGCTCGCCTAGCGCCACTGCCCACGAGCAGTACTTC. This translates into CASSSPSATAHEQYF.